The clone carrying this T cell receptor beta chain was counted at least ten times. Node-negative disease was confirmed in all patients by CT and PET/CT, with no prior chemotherapy, radiotherapy or other malignancies. The data stem from a study of prognosis after radiotherapy for stage I lung cancer. Genomic DNA served as the source from which two-round multiplex PCR generated TCR beta CDR3 amplicons. Round one of PCR was performed, and it used primers specific to each TRBV and TRBJ gene. Universal primers were used for second-round PCR. TCRdb processed the multiplex PCR reads anew with MiXCR; each CDR3 protein has one entry. Among approximately 30,000 distinct CDR3 sequences listed, around 32% were seen once. This receptor was identified in a donor older than 45 with non-small cell lung cancer. The input for sequencing was PBMCs, taken before or after stereotactic body radiation therapy (not recorded which).

The CDR3 DNA reads TGCAGTGCTAGAGGGGGGTCGTGGAGTTCCAATGAGCAGTTCTTC. Protein sequence: CSARGGSWSSNEQFF. The V and J genes are TRBV20-1 and TRBJ2-1; D is tentatively TRBD1 or TRBD2 (5 bases each). The CDR3 runs 15 residues. The ends were cut back, 1 base at V and 6 bases at J, with 16 bases in the middle. Germline V gene data show CDR1 as DFQATT and CDR2 as SNEGSKA (reference sequence).